This record looks at one TCR beta chain sequence and its context. Its cognate antigen is unknown. These data come from a study of cytomegalovirus exposure and HLA in healthy donors. Study observations and caveats: Previous analysis showed most TCR beta V segments were productive about 90% or about 30% of the time. Analysis was performed later, and it showed HLA-associated TCR beta chains to be more clonally expanded than equally common others.

PCR was performed using 60 Vbeta and 13 Jbeta primers. Clones were sequenced by immunoSEQ multiplex PCR, and TCRdb holds only the in-frame ones, with some missing. The sample lists about 110,000 clones, 75% seen once, with less than 3% in the top ten. This CDR3 has 20 amino acids. V lost 1 base to trimming and J lost 0 bases; unmatched junction nucleotides: 6. CDR1 and CDR2 from the germline V gene are LGHNA and YSLEER. This chain uses TRBV4-3 with TRBJ2-1, with TRBD2 matching 16 bases. The sequence was obtained from a male donor in good health and CMV-seropositive. Sequenced input: PBMCs. The CDR3 loop is CASSQGSGTSGRVSYNEQFF. CDR3 sequence (DNA): TGCGCCAGCAGCCAAGGAAGTGGGACTAGCGGGAGGGTCTCCTACAATGAGCAGTTCTTC.